The 18 T cell receptor beta chains in this list originate from one sample, sequenced in a study of CD8 T cells in Susac syndrome. When the RNA was reverse transcribed, random hexamers were used with an input of roughly 0.45 to 1 ug. TCRdb analysed the immunoSEQ multiplex PCR reads with MiXCR anew, one entry per CDR3 protein. The sample lists some 260,000 distinct CDR3 sequences, roughly 85% seen once, with about 0.11% in the top ten. Source material: CD8+ T cells from PBMCs. Receptors originate from a human donor with multiple sclerosis.

This chain joins TRBV5-1 and TRBJ2-1, with TRBD2 matching over 7 bases. Germline V gene sequence: CDR1 SGHRS, CDR2 YFSETQ. The CDR3 length is 13 residues. After removal of 3 bases from V and 8 bases from J, the junction contained 5 bases not matched to a gene. For the CDR3, the DNA is TGCGCCAGCAGCTGGCTAGCGGACGATGAGCAGTTCTTC. It encodes CASSWLADDEQFF.

This clonotype was recorded a few times. The chain links TRBV6-6 to TRBJ1-2; no definite D call. V dropped 0 bases and J dropped 8 bases, with 13 bases sitting between them. The germline V gene encodes CDR1 MNHNY and CDR2 SVGAGI (reference sequence). The CDR3 is made up of 14 amino acids. CDR3 loop: CASSYSWEAVGYTF. Here the CDR3 DNA reads TGTGCCAGCAGTTACTCTTGGGAGGCAGTAGGCTACACCTTC.

The J gene is TRBJ1-1, the V gene TRBV20-1, with D tentatively TRBD1 (6 bases). V was cut by 4 bases and J by 0 bases, with 15 bases left in between. Germline V gives CDR1 DFQATT, CDR2 SNEGSKA (reference sequence). The CDR3 sequence is 15 residues long. The CDR3 is CSANPKGVLNTEAFF. CDR3 coding DNA: TGCAGTGCTAATCCAAAGGGGGTTTTGAACACTGAAGCTTTCTTT.

The rearrangement uses TRBV6-1 and TRBJ2-7, with D possibly TRBD1 on 6 matching bases. Germline values: CDR1 MNHNS, CDR2 SASEGT. V dropped 5 bases and J dropped 1 base, with 12 bases sitting between them. This CDR3 contains 14 residues. CDR3 in amino acids: CASSLRGFSYEQYF. DNA for the CDR3: TGTGCCAGCAGTCTCAGGGGATTTTCCTACGAGCAGTACTTC.

The chain couples TRBV19 to TRBJ2-7, with D unclear. The CDR3 runs to 14 residues. Deletions cut 5 bases from V and 3 bases from J, with 14 bases between. Germline CDR1 reads LNHDA; CDR2 reads SQIVND (reference sequence). The CDR3 DNA is TGTGCCAGTAGTCTCGACACGGAGCACTACGAGCAGTACTTC. Translating gives CASSLDTEHYEQYF.

This clonotype occurred once. The CDR3 loop reads CASGYGIPETQYF. In DNA form, the CDR3 reads TGTGCCAGCGGGTACGGGATACCAGAGACCCAGTACTTC. This chain links TRBV7-9 with TRBJ2-5; a weak D match, TRBD2 (5 bases). CDR1 is SEHNR and CDR2 is FQNEAQ in the germline V gene (reference sequence). The length of the CDR3 is 13 residues. The V and J ends lost 8 bases and 4 bases respectively, with 14 bases between them.

The rearrangement uses TRBV5-8 and TRBJ1-6; D is perhaps TRBD1 (5 bases). The CDR3 runs to 16 residues. V was pared by 4 bases and J by 2 bases, with 13 bases between. Germline assignment: CDR1 SGHTS and CDR2 YDEGEE. CDR3 coding DNA: TGTGCCAGCAGCCCAGGGTCAGGGCCCTATAATTCACCCCTCCACTTT. It yields the protein CASSPGSGPYNSPLHF.

The chain uses TRBV10-2 and TRBJ2-1, with D perhaps TRBD2 (7 bases). V lost 10 bases and J lost 5, with 18 bases in between. Germline values: CDR1 WSHSY, CDR2 SAAADI. There are 14 residues in the CDR3. The CDR3 reads CATWGGLGDNEQFF. In nucleotides, the CDR3 is TGCGCCACCTGGGGGGGGCTAGGGGACAATGAGCAGTTCTTC.

The gene calls are TRBV27 and TRBJ2-7; the D gene could be TRBD1 or TRBD2 (5 bases each). V lost 2 bases and J 6 bases, leaving 14 bases between the germline ends. Germline lookup yields CDR1 MNHEY and CDR2 SMNVEV (reference sequence). This CDR3 has 14 amino acids. CDR3 protein: CASSLRTGTTEQYF. In DNA, the CDR3 is TGTGCCAGCAGTTTACGTACTGGGACGACCGAGCAGTACTTC.

This clonotype was seen a handful of times. The chain couples TRBV15 to TRBJ2-7; TRBD1 matches at 7 bases. The V segment lost 2 bases and the J segment 7 bases; nucleotides outside the gene matches: 11. The V gene's germline CDR1 is LNHNV and CDR2 YYDKDF (reference sequence). CDR3 size: 15 residues. The CDR3 DNA follows: TGTGCCACCAGCAGAAATCAGGGACAGCTTAGGGAGCAGTACTTC. It is translated as CATSRNQGQLREQYF.

In its sample, this clonotype was seen a few times. Here the CDR3 reads CASSQSGRRRETQYF. The CDR3 DNA reads TGCGCCAGCAGCCAGTCGGGGAGACGGAGGGAGACCCAGTACTTC. V gene TRBV4-1 combines with J gene TRBJ2-5; possibly TRBD2 for D (5 bases). The V gene lost 3 bases and the J gene lost 5 bases, with 16 bases spanning the gap. This CDR3 spans 15 amino acids. The V gene's germline CDR1 is MGHRA and CDR2 YSYEKL.

The chain carries TRBV7-9 and TRBJ2-7; 7 positions match TRBD1. The CDR3 runs 14 residues. Germline CDR1 and CDR2: SEHNR and FQNEAQ (reference sequence). Trimming removed 6 bases from V and 5 bases from J; junction bases left unmatched: 10. In DNA form, the CDR3 reads TGTGCCAGCAGTACCGTGGTAGGGGGCCACGAGCAGTACTTC. Translation gives CASSTVVGGHEQYF.

J is TRBJ2-1 and V is TRBV7-9; TRBD2 aligns across 8 bases. CDR3 length: 16 residues. Germline V gene data show CDR1 as SEHNR and CDR2 as FQNEAQ (reference sequence). Trimming at V came to 5 bases and at J to 4 bases, leaving 10 bases not matched to a gene. The CDR3 nucleotides read TGTGCCAGCAGCCCCCCAAGGAAGCGGGGGTACAATGAGCAGTTCTTC. This gives the protein CASSPPRKRGYNEQFF.

The chain combines TRBV13 with TRBJ2-1, with a possible D match to TRBD2 (5 bases). Germline V CDR1 and CDR2: PRHDT, FYEKMQ (reference sequence). Trimming pared 3 bases from V and 3 bases from J, leaving 15 bases between. This CDR3 has 16 residues. The CDR3 DNA sequence: TGTGCCAGCAGCTTTGGGGTGGCGGGTGGCTACAATGAGCAGTTCTTC. Translating gives CASSFGVAGGYNEQFF.

The rearrangement uses TRBV27 and TRBJ1-5; possible D gene TRBD1, 5 bases. The CDR3 spans 12 residues. CDR1 MNHEY and CDR2 SMNVEV come from the germline V gene (reference sequence). The V end lost 9 bases, the J end lost 10 bases, and 16 bases lay between the germline ends. For the CDR3, the DNA is TGTGCCAGGGAGTCAGGGCCTCACCCCCAGCATTTT. Its translation: CARESGPHPQHF.

The rearrangement joins TRBV27 to TRBJ2-7; TRBD2 might be the D (5 bases). V was cut by 3 bases and J by 5 bases, with 17 bases left in between. CDR1 is MNHEY, CDR2 SMNVEV, per germline (reference sequence). The CDR3 extends over 15 amino acids. The CDR3 DNA is TGTGCCAGCAGTTTCCTTCAGAGGAGGTCCCACGAGCAGTACTTC. Its protein is CASSFLQRRSHEQYF.

The gene calls are TRBV15 and TRBJ2-1, with D perhaps TRBD2 (6 bases). This CDR3 is built from 15 residues. V was shortened by 3 bases and J by 6 bases, with 15 bases between the two germline ends. Germline V CDR1 and CDR2: LNHNV, YYDKDF (reference sequence). The CDR3 bases are TGTGCCACCAGCAGGCCACTGGTTAGCGGCAATGAGCAGTTCTTC. This encodes CATSRPLVSGNEQFF. Looking up the rest from reference TRBV15 and TRBJ2-1 gives the full variable domain: DAMVIQNPRYQVTQFGKPVTLSCSQTLNHNVMYWYQQKSSQAPKLLFHYYDKDFNNEADTPDNFQSRRPNTSFCFLDIRSPGLGDTAMYLCATSRPLVSGNEQFFGPGTRLTVL.

CDR3 DNA: TGTGCCAGCAGCCCCCAAACTAGCGGCTACGAGCAGTACTTC. Translating it yields CASSPQTSGYEQYF. This chain links TRBV5-4 with TRBJ2-7, with 8 bases matching TRBD2. This CDR3 spans 14 amino acids. Germline CDR1 reads SGHNT; CDR2 reads YYREEE (reference sequence). V was clipped by 4 bases and J by 3 bases; unmatched bases: 6.